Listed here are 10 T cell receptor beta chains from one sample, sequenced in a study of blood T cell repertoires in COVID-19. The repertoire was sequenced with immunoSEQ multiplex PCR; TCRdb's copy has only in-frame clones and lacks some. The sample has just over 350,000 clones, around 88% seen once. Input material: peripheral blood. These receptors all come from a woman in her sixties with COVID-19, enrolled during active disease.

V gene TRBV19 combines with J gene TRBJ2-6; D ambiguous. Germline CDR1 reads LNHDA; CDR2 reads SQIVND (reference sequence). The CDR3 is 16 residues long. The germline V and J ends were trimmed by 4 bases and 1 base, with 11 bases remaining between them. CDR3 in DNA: TGTGCCAGTAGTAAAAGTCGGTTGTCTGGGGCCAACGTCCTGACTTTC. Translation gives CASSKSRLSGANVLTF.

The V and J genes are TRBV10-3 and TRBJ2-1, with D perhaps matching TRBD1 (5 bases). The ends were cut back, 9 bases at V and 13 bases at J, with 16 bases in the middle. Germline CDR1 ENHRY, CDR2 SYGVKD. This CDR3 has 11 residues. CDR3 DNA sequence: TGTGCCATTACTGATGGACACTTACAGTTCTTC. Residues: CAITDGHLQFF.

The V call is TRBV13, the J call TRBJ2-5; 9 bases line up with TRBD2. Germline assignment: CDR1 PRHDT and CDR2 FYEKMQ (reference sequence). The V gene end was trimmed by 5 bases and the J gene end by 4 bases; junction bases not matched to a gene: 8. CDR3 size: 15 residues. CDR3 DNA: TGTGCCAGCAGCGGTCGGCGGGGGGGCGGAGAGACCCAGTACTTC. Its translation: CASSGRRGGGETQYF.

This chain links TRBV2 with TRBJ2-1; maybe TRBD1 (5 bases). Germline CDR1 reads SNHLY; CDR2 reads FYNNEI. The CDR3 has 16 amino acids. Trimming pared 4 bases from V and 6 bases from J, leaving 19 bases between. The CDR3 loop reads CASSGGAWVGFNEQFF. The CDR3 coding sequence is TGTGCCAGCAGTGGTGGGGCTTGGGTGGGTTTCAATGAGCAGTTCTTC.

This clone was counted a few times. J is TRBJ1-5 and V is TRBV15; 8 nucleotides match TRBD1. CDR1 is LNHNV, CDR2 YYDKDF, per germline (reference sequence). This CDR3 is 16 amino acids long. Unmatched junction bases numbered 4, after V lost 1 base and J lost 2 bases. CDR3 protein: CATSRGLTGGNQPQHF. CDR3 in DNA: TGTGCCACCAGCAGAGGGCTGACAGGGGGCAATCAGCCCCAGCATTTT.

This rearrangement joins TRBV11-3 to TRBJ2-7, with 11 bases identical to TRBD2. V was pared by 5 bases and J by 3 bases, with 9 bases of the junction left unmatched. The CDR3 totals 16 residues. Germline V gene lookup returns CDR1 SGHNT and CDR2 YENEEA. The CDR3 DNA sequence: TGTGCCAGCAGCCCAAATAGCGGGGGGGCCCGCTACGAGCAGTACTTC. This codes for CASSPNSGGARYEQYF.

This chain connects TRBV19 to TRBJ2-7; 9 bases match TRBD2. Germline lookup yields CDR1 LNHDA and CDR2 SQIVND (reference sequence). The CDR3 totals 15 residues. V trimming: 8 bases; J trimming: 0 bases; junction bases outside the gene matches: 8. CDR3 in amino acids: CASSLAGLSSYEQYF. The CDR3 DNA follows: TGTGCCAGTTCTCTAGCGGGGCTTAGCTCCTACGAGCAGTACTTC.

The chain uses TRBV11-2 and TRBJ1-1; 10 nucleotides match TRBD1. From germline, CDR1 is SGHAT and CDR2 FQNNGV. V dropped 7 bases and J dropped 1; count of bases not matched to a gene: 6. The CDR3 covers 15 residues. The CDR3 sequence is CASTPRTGGNTEAFF. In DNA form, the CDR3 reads TGTGCCAGCACCCCAAGGACAGGGGGGAACACTGAAGCTTTCTTT.

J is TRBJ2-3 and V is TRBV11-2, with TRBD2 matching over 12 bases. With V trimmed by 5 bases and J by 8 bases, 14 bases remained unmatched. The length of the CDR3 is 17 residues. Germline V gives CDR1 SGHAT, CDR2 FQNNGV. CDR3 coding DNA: TGTGCCAGCAGCATCACCGGGACTAGCGGGCCTCTCGGTACGCAGTATTTT. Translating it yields CASSITGTSGPLGTQYF.

CDR3 loop: CASTYLAGTGSYEQYF. The DNA of the CDR3 is TGTGCCAGCACATATCTCGCCGGGACAGGGTCCTACGAGCAGTACTTC. The chain employs TRBV2 and TRBJ2-7; 9 bases map to TRBD1. Germline CDR1 reads SNHLY; CDR2 reads FYNNEI. The CDR3 extends over 16 amino acids. J lost 1 base, V lost 7 bases, and 11 bases had no gene match.